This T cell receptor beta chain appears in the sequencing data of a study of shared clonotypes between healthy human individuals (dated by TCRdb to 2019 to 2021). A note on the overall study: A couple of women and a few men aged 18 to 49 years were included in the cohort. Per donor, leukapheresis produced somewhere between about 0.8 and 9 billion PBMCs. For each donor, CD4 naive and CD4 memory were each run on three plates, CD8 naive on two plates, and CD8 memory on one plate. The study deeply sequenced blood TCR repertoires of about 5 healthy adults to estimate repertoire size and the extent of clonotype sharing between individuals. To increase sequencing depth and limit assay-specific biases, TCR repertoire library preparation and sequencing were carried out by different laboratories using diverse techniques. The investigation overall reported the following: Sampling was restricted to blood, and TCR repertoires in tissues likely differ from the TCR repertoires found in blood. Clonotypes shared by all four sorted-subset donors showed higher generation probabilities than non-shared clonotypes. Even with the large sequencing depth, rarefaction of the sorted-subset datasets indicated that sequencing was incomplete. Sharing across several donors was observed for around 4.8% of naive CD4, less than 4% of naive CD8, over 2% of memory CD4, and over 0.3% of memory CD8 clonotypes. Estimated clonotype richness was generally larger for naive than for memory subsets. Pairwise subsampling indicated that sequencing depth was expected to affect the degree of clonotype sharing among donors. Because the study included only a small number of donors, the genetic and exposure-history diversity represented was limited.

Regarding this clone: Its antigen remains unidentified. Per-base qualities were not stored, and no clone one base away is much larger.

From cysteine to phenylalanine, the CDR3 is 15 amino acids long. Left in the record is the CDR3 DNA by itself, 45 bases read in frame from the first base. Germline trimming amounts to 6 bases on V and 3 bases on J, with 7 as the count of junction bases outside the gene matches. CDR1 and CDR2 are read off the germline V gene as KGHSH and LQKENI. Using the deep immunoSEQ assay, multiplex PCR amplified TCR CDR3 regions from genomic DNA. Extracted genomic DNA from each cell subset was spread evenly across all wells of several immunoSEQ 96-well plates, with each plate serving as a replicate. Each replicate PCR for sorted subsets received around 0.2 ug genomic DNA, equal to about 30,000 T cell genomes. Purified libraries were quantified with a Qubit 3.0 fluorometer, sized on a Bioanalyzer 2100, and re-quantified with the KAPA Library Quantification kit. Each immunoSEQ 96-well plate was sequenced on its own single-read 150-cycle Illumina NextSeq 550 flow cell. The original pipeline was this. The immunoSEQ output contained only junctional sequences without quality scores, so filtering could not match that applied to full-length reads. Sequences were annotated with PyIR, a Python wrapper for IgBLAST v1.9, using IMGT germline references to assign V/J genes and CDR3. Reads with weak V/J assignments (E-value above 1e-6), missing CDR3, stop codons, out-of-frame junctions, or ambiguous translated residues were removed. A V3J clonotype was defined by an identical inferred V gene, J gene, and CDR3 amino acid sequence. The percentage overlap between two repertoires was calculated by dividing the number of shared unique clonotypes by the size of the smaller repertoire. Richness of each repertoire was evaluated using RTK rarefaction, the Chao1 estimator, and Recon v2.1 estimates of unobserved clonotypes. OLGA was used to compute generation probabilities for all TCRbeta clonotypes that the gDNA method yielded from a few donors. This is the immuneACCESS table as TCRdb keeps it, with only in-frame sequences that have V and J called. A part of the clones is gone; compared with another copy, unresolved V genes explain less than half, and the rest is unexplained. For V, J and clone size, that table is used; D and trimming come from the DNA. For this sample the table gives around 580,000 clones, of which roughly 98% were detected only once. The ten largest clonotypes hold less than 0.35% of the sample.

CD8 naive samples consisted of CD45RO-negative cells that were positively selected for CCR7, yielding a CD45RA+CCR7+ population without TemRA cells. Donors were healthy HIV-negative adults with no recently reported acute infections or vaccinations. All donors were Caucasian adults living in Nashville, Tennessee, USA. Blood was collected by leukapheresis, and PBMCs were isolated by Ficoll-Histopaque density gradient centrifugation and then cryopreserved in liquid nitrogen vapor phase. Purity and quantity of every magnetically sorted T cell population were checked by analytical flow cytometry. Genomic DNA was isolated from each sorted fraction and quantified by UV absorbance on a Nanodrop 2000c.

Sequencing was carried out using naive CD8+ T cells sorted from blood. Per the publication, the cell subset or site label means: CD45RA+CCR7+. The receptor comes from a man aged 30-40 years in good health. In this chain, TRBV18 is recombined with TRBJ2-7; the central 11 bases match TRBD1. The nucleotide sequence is TGTGCCAGCTCGGGAGGGACAGGGGGAGACTACGAGCAGTACTTC. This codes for CASSGGTGGDYEQYF. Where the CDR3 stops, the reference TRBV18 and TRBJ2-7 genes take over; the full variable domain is NAGVMQNPRHLVRRRGQEARLRCSPMKGHSHVYWYRQLPEEGLKFMVYLQKENIIDESGMPKERFSAEFPKEGPSILRIQQVVRGDSAAYFCASSGGTGGDYEQYFGPGTRLTVT.